These 16 T cell receptor beta chains were all obtained from the same sample, sequenced in a study of T cell responses to AZD1222 COVID-19 vaccine. Data came from immunoSEQ multiplex PCR; TCRdb stores just in-frame clones and leaves some out. The table records 100,000 to 120,000 clones, around nine tenths of them present only once. Material: peripheral blood, obtained 28 days after the second AZD1222 dose. These TCRs come from an adult who received the AZD1222 COVID-19 vaccine.

This chain joins TRBV7-6 and TRBJ2-3; 8 bases fit TRBD2. J gave up 0 bases and V 1 base, and 6 bases lay outside the gene matches. This CDR3 has 17 amino acids. Germline values: CDR1 SGHVS, CDR2 FNYEAQ. CDR3 bases: TGTGCCAGCAGCTTAGGTTTCCAGCGGGGGAGCACAGATACGCAGTATTTT. Its protein is CASSLGFQRGSTDTQYF.

The chain carries TRBV13 and TRBJ2-1; TRBD2 agrees at 13 bases. Germline CDR1 reads PRHDT; CDR2 reads FYEKMQ (reference sequence). Germline trimming cut 4 bases from V and 10 bases from J; bases unmatched to any gene: 10. The CDR3 is 16 residues long. In DNA, the CDR3 is TGTGCCAGCAGCTCGTGGGGGACTAGCGGGGAGGAGGAGCAGTTCTTC. Encoded protein: CASSSWGTSGEEEQFF.

The chain recombines TRBV7-2 with TRBJ2-4; 8 nucleotides match TRBD1. The germline CDR1 and CDR2 sequences are SGHTA and FQGNSA. The CDR3 has 14 residues. J was trimmed by 9 bases and V by 3 bases; bases with no gene match: 7. The CDR3 loop is CASSFPDRVGIQYF. For the CDR3, the DNA is TGTGCCAGCAGCTTCCCGGACAGGGTCGGCATTCAGTACTTC.

In regard to this clone: Within the sample, other DNA sequences also encode this same CDR3. The V call is TRBV5-5, the J call TRBJ2-5; D may be TRBD1 (6 bases). The V end lost 0 bases, the J end lost 2 bases, and 11 bases lay between the germline ends. Germline CDR1 is SGHKS and CDR2 is YYEKEE (reference sequence). This CDR3 region has 15 residues. The CDR3, as DNA: TGTGCCAGCAGCTTGGCCGTCAGGGGTCAAGAGACCCAGTACTTC. Translated, it gives CASSLAVRGQETQYF.

This clone was counted once. The genes are TRBV18 and TRBJ2-2; possibly TRBD1 for D (6 bases). Germline V gene data show CDR1 as KGHSH and CDR2 as LQKENI. The CDR3 runs 16 residues. Trimming took off 6 bases at V and 0 bases at J, with 14 bases between the two ends. The CDR3 nucleotides are TGTGCCAGCTCCGTCGCCGGGACACCGAACACCGGGGAGCTGTTTTTT. It is translated as CASSVAGTPNTGELFF.

The chain combines TRBV19 with TRBJ2-1; D gene ambiguous. The CDR3 is made up of 13 amino acids. In germline, CDR1 is LNHDA, CDR2 SQIVND (reference sequence). Trimming removed 8 bases at V and 3 bases at J, with 11 bases between. CDR3 loop: CASGPNFYNEQFF. CDR3 DNA sequence: TGTGCCAGTGGGCCGAACTTCTACAATGAGCAGTTCTTC.

This chain connects TRBV4-1 to TRBJ1-3, with a tentative D call TRBD1 (6 bases). Deletions cut 1 base from V and 4 bases from J, with 17 bases between. CDR1 MGHRA and CDR2 YSYEKL come from the germline V gene. CDR3 length: 17 residues. CDR3 region: CASSQVRGARFGNTIYF. The CDR3 region has the DNA TGCGCCAGCAGCCAAGTTCGGGGGGCGCGGTTCGGAAACACCATATATTTT.

The chain uses TRBV5-1 and TRBJ2-2; D may be TRBD1 or TRBD2 (6 bases each). The CDR3 totals 13 residues. Germline assignment: CDR1 SGHRS and CDR2 YFSETQ. V lost 3 bases and J 7 bases, leaving 10 bases between the germline ends. The CDR3 DNA reads TGCGCCAGCAGCTACAGGGAGGACGGGGAGCTGTTTTTT. Its translation: CASSYREDGELFF.

This chain uses TRBV7-9 with TRBJ1-3; D remains ambiguous. This CDR3 is built from 13 residues. V shed 4 bases and J shed 3 bases, with 7 bases lying between them. The germline V gene encodes CDR1 SEHNR and CDR2 FQNEAQ (reference sequence). This CDR3 reads CASSSSGGNTIYF. The DNA of the CDR3 is TGTGCCAGCAGCTCGTCAGGTGGAAACACCATATATTTT.

This clone was recorded only once. The J gene is TRBJ1-2, the V gene TRBV5-8; D unresolved. Trimming shortened V by 4 bases and J by 3 bases, and 7 bases separated the two germline ends. The V gene's germline CDR1 is SGHTS and CDR2 YDEGEE. The CDR3 runs 12 residues. The CDR3 here is CASSRRDYGYTF. CDR3 coding DNA: TGTGCCAGCAGCCGGAGAGACTATGGCTACACCTTC.

The chain links TRBV6-4 to TRBJ1-3; possibly TRBD1 for D (5 bases). Trimming removed 7 bases at V and 7 bases at J, with 23 bases between. The CDR3 runs to 16 residues. The germline CDR1 and CDR2 sequences are MRHNA and SNTAGT. CDR3 bases: TGTGCCAGCATTAGAAGGGGCCCCTTCTTGGCGAACACCATATATTTT. This sequence encodes CASIRRGPFLANTIYF.

The J gene is TRBJ2-7, the V gene TRBV5-1; the D is unclear. The CDR3 covers 13 residues. V was trimmed by 4 bases and J by 2 bases, leaving 10 bases between them. Looked up from germline, CDR1 is SGHRS and CDR2 is YFSETQ. DNA for the CDR3: TGCGCCAGCAGCACGGGCTCAACCTACGAGCAGTACTTC. Protein product: CASSTGSTYEQYF.

This chain links TRBV2 with TRBJ2-6; no clear D. Trimming took 6 bases from V and 0 from J, leaving 6 bases between them. The germline CDR1 and CDR2 sequences are SNHLY and FYNNEI. This CDR3 has 14 residues. CDR3 sequence reads: CASRKSSGANVLTF. The CDR3 DNA follows: TGTGCCAGCAGGAAAAGCTCTGGGGCCAACGTCCTGACTTTC.

This clone was detected once. The genes are TRBV6-5 and TRBJ2-2, with 7 bases fitting TRBD1. The V gene's germline CDR1 is MNHEY and CDR2 SVGAGI. V shed 6 bases, J shed 5 bases, and the junction held 6 bases outside the gene matches. This CDR3 contains 14 residues. This chain's CDR3 is CASRQTGNTGELFF. CDR3 nucleotide sequence: TGTGCCAGCAGACAGACAGGGAATACCGGGGAGCTGTTTTTT.

V is TRBV14 and J is TRBJ2-5, with D perhaps given as TRBD1 or TRBD2 (6 bases each). Trimming took off 1 base at V and 5 bases at J, with 14 bases between the two ends. Per germline, CDR1 SGHDN and CDR2 FVKESK. The CDR3 is 15 residues long. CDR3 residues: CASSQASGGQETQYF. In nucleotides, the CDR3 is TGTGCCAGCAGCCAAGCCTCCGGGGGCCAGGAGACCCAGTACTTC.

J is TRBJ2-1 and V is TRBV2, with D maybe TRBD2 (5 bases). Germline CDR1 and CDR2: SNHLY and FYNNEI. This CDR3 is 13 amino acids long. V lost 4 bases to trimming and J lost 5 bases, with 9 bases between them. CDR3 nucleotides: TGTGCCAGCAGTGGACTACTTAACAATGAGCAGTTCTTC. Encoded protein: CASSGLLNNEQFF.